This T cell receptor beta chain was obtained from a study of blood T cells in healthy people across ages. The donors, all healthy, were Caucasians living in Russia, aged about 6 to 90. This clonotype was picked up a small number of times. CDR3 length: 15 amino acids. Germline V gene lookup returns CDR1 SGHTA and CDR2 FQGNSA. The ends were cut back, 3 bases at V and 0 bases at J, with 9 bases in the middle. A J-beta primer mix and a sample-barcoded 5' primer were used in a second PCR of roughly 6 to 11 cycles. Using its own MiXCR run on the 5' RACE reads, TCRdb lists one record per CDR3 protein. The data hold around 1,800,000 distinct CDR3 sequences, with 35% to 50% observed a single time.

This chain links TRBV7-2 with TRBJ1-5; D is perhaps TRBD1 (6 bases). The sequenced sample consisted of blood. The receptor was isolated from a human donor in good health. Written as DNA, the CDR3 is TGTGCCAGCAGCTTGAGGGGGGCTAGCAATCAGCCCCAGCATTTT. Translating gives CASSLRGASNQPQHF.